What follows are 30 T cell receptor beta chains derived from one specimen sequenced in a study of blood T cell repertoires in COVID-19. Libraries were prepared by immunoSEQ multiplex PCR; TCRdb keeps only in-frame clonotypes and omits some of them. The sample lists about 140,000 clones; 76% were seen once. The specimen sequenced was peripheral blood. The origin of the receptors is a woman aged 80 or older with active or convalescent COVID-19.

The chain employs TRBV5-1 and TRBJ1-6; tentatively, D is TRBD1 (6 bases). CDR3 size: 15 residues. CDR1 is SGHRS, CDR2 YFSETQ, per germline. The V gene lost 7 bases and the J gene lost 8 bases, with 19 bases spanning the gap. The CDR3 bases are TGCGCCAGCCAGGAGGGGGGGCGCGGTTATTCACCCCTCCACTTT. This gives the protein CASQEGGRGYSPLHF.

This sequence joins TRBV4-2 and TRBJ1-5; no clear D gene. CDR1 LGHNA and CDR2 YNFKEQ come from the germline V gene. The CDR3 is 14 residues long. The V gene lost 1 base and the J gene lost 4 bases, with 8 bases spanning the gap. CDR3 amino acids: CASSQVSANQPQHF. CDR3 nucleotide sequence: TGTGCCAGCAGCCAAGTTTCCGCGAATCAGCCCCAGCATTTT.

The chain employs TRBV20-1 and TRBJ2-5; D gene unclear. Germline assignment: CDR1 DFQATT and CDR2 SNEGSKA (reference sequence). CDR3 length: 8 residues. DNA for the CDR3: TGCGTTCTTGAGACCCAGTACTTC. Encoded protein: CVLETQYF.

The V and J genes are TRBV4-1 and TRBJ1-1; D possibly corresponds to TRBD1 (5 bases). Trimming cost V 2 bases and J 1 base, with 14 bases left between them. The CDR3 covers 16 residues. Looked up from germline, CDR1 is MGHRA and CDR2 is YSYEKL. CDR3 loop: CASSQQPGRENTEAFF. CDR3 in DNA: TGCGCCAGCAGCCAACAACCGGGCAGGGAGAACACTGAAGCTTTCTTT.

The V and J genes are TRBV14 and TRBJ1-1; D unclear. The CDR3 spans 15 residues. V gave up 0 bases and J gave up 3 bases, with 11 bases separating them. In germline, CDR1 is SGHDN, CDR2 FVKESK. The CDR3 DNA is TGTGCCAGCAGCCAAGATACCTACGCCTACACTGAAGCTTTCTTT. Residues: CASSQDTYAYTEAFF.

The chain employs TRBV15 and TRBJ2-2, with a possible D match to TRBD2 (5 bases). The V gene's germline CDR1 is LNHNV and CDR2 YYDKDF (reference sequence). This CDR3 is built from 15 residues. V lost 6 bases, J lost 0 bases, and 11 bases lay in between. In DNA form, the CDR3 reads TGTGCCACCAGACTAGATAAAACGAACACCGGGGAGCTGTTTTTT. It translates to CATRLDKTNTGELFF.

The CDR3 is CASSLVTGQETQYF. DNA for the CDR3: TGCGCCAGCAGCTTGGTAACAGGGCAAGAGACCCAGTACTTC. V gene TRBV5-1 combines with J gene TRBJ2-5; maybe TRBD1 (6 bases). This CDR3 is 14 amino acids long. V lost 0 bases and J 2 bases, leaving 8 bases between the germline ends. Germline V gives CDR1 SGHRS, CDR2 YFSETQ.

There are a few counts of this clone. The chain joins TRBV19 to TRBJ1-1; D is uncertain. The V and J ends lost 5 bases and 1 base respectively, with 11 bases between them. Germline values: CDR1 LNHDA, CDR2 SQIVND (reference sequence). CDR3 length: 14 amino acids. The DNA of the CDR3 is TGTGCCAGTAGTCCTGACTTGCCGAACACTGAAGCTTTCTTT. This encodes CASSPDLPNTEAFF.

This clone was counted a few times. This CDR3 is CASNRGRNTEAFF. CDR3 coding DNA: TGTGCCAGTAATCGGGGAAGGAACACTGAAGCTTTCTTT. The chain employs TRBV19 and TRBJ1-1; D remains unclear. Germline V CDR1 and CDR2: LNHDA, SQIVND (reference sequence). The CDR3 sequence is 13 residues long. Trimming cost V 7 bases and J 1 base, with 10 bases left between them.

V usage is TRBV4-2 and J usage is TRBJ1-2; tentative D call: TRBD1 (6 bases). CDR3 length equals 14 residues. Looked up from germline, CDR1 is LGHNA and CDR2 is YNFKEQ. Trimming left V 2 bases short and J 5 bases short, with 12 bases between. The CDR3 DNA reads TGTGCCAGCAGCCAACACAGGGAGTCATATGGCTACACCTTC. It specifies CASSQHRESYGYTF.

The chain has TRBV2 and TRBJ1-6; 7 bases agree with TRBD1. Germline V gives CDR1 SNHLY, CDR2 FYNNEI. The V segment lost 6 bases and the J segment 5 bases; nucleotides outside the gene matches: 7. The CDR3 loop spans 15 amino acids. The CDR3 DNA is TGTGCCAGCAGAGACGGGACAGATGATAATTCACCCCTCCACTTT. Amino acid sequence: CASRDGTDDNSPLHF.

J is TRBJ1-4 and V is TRBV2; D possibly corresponds to TRBD1 (5 bases). V was clipped by 6 bases and J by 7 bases, with 18 bases between them. Per germline, CDR1 SNHLY and CDR2 FYNNEI. The CDR3 covers 15 residues. The chain's CDR3 is CASREGPPGSEKLFF. For the CDR3, the DNA is TGTGCCAGCAGGGAGGGACCCCCGGGGTCTGAAAAACTGTTTTTT. Variable domain in full (rest from reference TRBV2 and TRBJ1-4): EPEVTQTPSHQVTQMGQEVILRCVPISNHLYFYWYRQILGQKVEFLVSFYNNEISEKSEIFDDQFSVERPDGSNFTLKIRSTKLEDSAMYFCASREGPPGSEKLFFGSGTQLSVL.

This clone was picked up a small number of times. The gene calls are TRBV19 and TRBJ1-4; possibly TRBD1 for D (5 bases). CDR3 length: 14 residues. Germline CDR1 and CDR2: LNHDA and SQIVND (reference sequence). Trimming left V 10 bases short and J 0 bases short, with 12 bases between. The CDR3 loop reads CATSGGATNEKLFF. CDR3 nucleotides: TGTGCCACCTCCGGGGGGGCAACTAATGAAAAACTGTTTTTT.

This clone was found once. The chain is built from TRBV18 and TRBJ2-2; D remains unclear. Germline V gene lookup returns CDR1 KGHSH and CDR2 LQKENI. Deletions cut 6 bases from V and 1 base from J, with 6 bases between. This CDR3 region has 13 residues. The CDR3 region has the DNA TGTGCCAGCTCGTTTCGGAACACCGGGGAGCTGTTTTTT. Its protein is CASSFRNTGELFF.

The chain combines TRBV15 with TRBJ1-1; D is unclear. Germline V gene data show CDR1 as LNHNV and CDR2 as YYDKDF (reference sequence). CDR3 length: 16 amino acids. Trimming removed 2 bases at V and 0 bases at J, with 13 bases between. This CDR3 is CATSRPGGYMNTEAFF. The CDR3 bases are TGTGCCACCAGCAGACCGGGAGGCTACATGAACACTGAAGCTTTCTTT.

This clone came up once. The CDR3 DNA reads as TGTGCCAGCAGCCCGGGACTAGCGGAGTCCAATGAGCAGTTCTTC. Translation gives CASSPGLAESNEQFF. The chain uses TRBV7-3 and TRBJ2-1, with TRBD2 identical over 11 bases. This CDR3 is 15 amino acids long. The germline V gene has CDR1 SGHTA and CDR2 FQGTGA. Trimming cost V 5 bases and J 6 bases; bases outside gene matches: 6.

The J gene is TRBJ1-2, the V gene TRBV19, with D hard to call. The CDR3 runs 12 residues. V was shortened by 8 bases and J by 4 bases, with 11 bases between the two germline ends. CDR1 LNHDA and CDR2 SQIVND come from the germline V gene (reference sequence). The CDR3 region is CASADRSYGYTF. The CDR3 DNA follows: TGTGCCAGTGCGGATCGAAGCTATGGCTACACCTTC.

This chain uses TRBV7-9 with TRBJ2-7, with TRBD1 matching over 12 bases. Unmatched junction bases numbered 4, after V lost 4 bases and J lost 6 bases. There are 14 residues in the CDR3. CDR1 SEHNR and CDR2 FQNEAQ come from the germline V gene (reference sequence). CDR3 in DNA: TGTGCCAGCAGCTGGGGACAGGGGGCAGGCGAGCAGTACTTC. Amino acid sequence: CASSWGQGAGEQYF.

The rearrangement joins TRBV11-2 to TRBJ2-1; D might be TRBD1 (6 bases). Trimming removed 5 bases from V and 7 bases from J, with 21 bases in between. This CDR3 is built from 16 residues. Germline lookup yields CDR1 SGHAT and CDR2 FQNNGV. For the CDR3, the DNA is TGTGCCAGCAGCCTAAGGACAGAGAGACTCTTGAATGAGCAGTTCTTC. Its protein product is CASSLRTERLLNEQFF.

The rearrangement links TRBV14 to TRBJ2-2; D unresolved. CDR3 length: 16 residues. Germline-derived CDR1 and CDR2 are SGHDN and FVKESK. Trimming pared 4 bases from V and 0 bases from J, leaving 12 bases between. CDR3 nucleotides: TGTGCCAGCAGCCCTAGAGGCTCGGCGAACACCGGGGAGCTGTTTTTT. It codes for CASSPRGSANTGELFF.

V is TRBV7-9 and J is TRBJ1-2; 8 bases are shared with TRBD1. The trim removed 3 bases at V and 6 bases at J, leaving 3 bases unmatched. From germline, CDR1 is SEHNR and CDR2 FQNEAQ (reference sequence). The CDR3 totals 13 residues. CDR3 DNA: TGTGCCAGCAGCTTCGGACAGGGTCATGGCTACACCTTC. This gives the protein CASSFGQGHGYTF.

The sample holds one count of this clone. The gene calls are TRBV7-2 and TRBJ1-5, with 8 bases that match TRBD1. The V gene's germline CDR1 is SGHTA and CDR2 FQGNSA. The length of the CDR3 is 16 residues. V was clipped by 5 bases and J by 2 bases; unmatched bases: 8. The CDR3: CASSRGQGTGNQPQHF. The DNA of the CDR3 is TGTGCCAGCAGCAGAGGACAGGGTACGGGCAATCAGCCCCAGCATTTT.

This clone was observed a handful of times. The J gene is TRBJ1-5, the V gene TRBV5-6, with D possibly being TRBD1 (5 bases). Germline V gene lookup returns CDR1 SGHDT and CDR2 YYEEEE. With 0 bases removed from V and 0 bases from J, the gap between germline ends came to 7 bases. This CDR3 is 15 amino acids long. DNA of the CDR3: TGTGCCAGCAGCTTGGGGACACATAGCAATCAGCCCCAGCATTTT. Residues: CASSLGTHSNQPQHF.

This clone was observed a single time. The V gene is TRBV5-4, the J gene TRBJ1-1; 9 nucleotides align to TRBD1. The J segment lost 5 bases and the V segment lost 2 bases, leaving 7 bases of the junction unmatched. The CDR3 is 15 residues long. The V gene's germline CDR1 is SGHNT and CDR2 YYREEE (reference sequence). The CDR3 nucleotides read TGTGCCAGCAGCTTTGGGGGACAGGGCGATACTGAAGCTTTCTTT. This translates into CASSFGGQGDTEAFF.

This clone was detected a few times. The gene calls are TRBV6-2 or TRBV6-3 and TRBJ2-1, with TRBD2 identical over 12 bases. J was trimmed by 1 base and V by 4 bases; bases with no gene match: 11. The CDR3 is 19 residues long. Germline CDR1 reads MNHEY; CDR2 reads SVGEGT. The CDR3 sequence is CASSSRGRTSGGSYNEQFF. The DNA of the CDR3 is TGTGCCAGCAGTTCGCGGGGAAGAACTAGCGGGGGGTCCTACAATGAGCAGTTCTTC.

The rearrangement joins TRBV2 to TRBJ1-1; maybe TRBD1 (6 bases). From germline, CDR1 is SNHLY and CDR2 FYNNEI. Trimming took off 2 bases at V and 3 bases at J, with 13 bases between the two ends. This CDR3 comprises 15 residues. The CDR3 DNA reads as TGTGCCAGCAGTGAACTGGGGGCGCGGGACACTGAAGCTTTCTTT. Its protein is CASSELGARDTEAFF. Full variable domain (outside the CDR3, taken from reference TRBV2 and TRBJ1-1): EPEVTQTPSHQVTQMGQEVILRCVPISNHLYFYWYRQILGQKVEFLVSFYNNEISEKSEIFDDQFSVERPDGSNFTLKIRSTKLEDSAMYFCASSELGARDTEAFFGQGTRLTVV.

The chain links TRBV3-1 (or the pseudogene TRBV3-2) to TRBJ2-6; 8 nucleotides align to TRBD2. The germline CDR1 and CDR2 sequences are LGHDT and YNNKEL (reference sequence). The CDR3 loop spans 19 amino acids. V lost 4 bases and J lost 3; bases outside the gene matches: 14. CDR3 sequence reads: CASSPRGSGGLGGANVLTF. Written as DNA, the CDR3 is TGTGCCAGCAGCCCAAGGGGCTCGGGGGGGCTCGGTGGGGCCAACGTCCTGACTTTC.

CDR3 sequence reads: CASTWFGRDTEAFF. Here the CDR3 DNA reads TGTGCCAGCACTTGGTTTGGGCGCGACACTGAAGCTTTCTTT. The chain uses TRBV28 and TRBJ1-1, with D hard to call. The CDR3 spans 14 residues. CDR1 is MDHEN, CDR2 SYDVKM, per germline. Deletions cut 7 bases from V and 3 bases from J, with 15 bases between.

V and J are TRBV5-1 and TRBJ2-5, with TRBD2 matching over 12 bases. Germline values: CDR1 SGHRS, CDR2 YFSETQ. With V trimmed by 4 bases and J by 1 base, 5 bases remained unmatched. The CDR3 covers 16 residues. This chain's CDR3 is CASSPSLAGGQETQYF. Here the CDR3 DNA reads TGCGCCAGCAGCCCTTCACTAGCGGGGGGCCAAGAGACCCAGTACTTC.

This clone appeared once. V is TRBV2 and J is TRBJ1-5; possibly TRBD1 for D (5 bases). Germline CDR1 reads SNHLY; CDR2 reads FYNNEI. The V gene lost 8 bases and the J gene lost 5 bases, with 13 bases spanning the gap. The CDR3 runs 13 residues. CDR3 in DNA: TGTGCCAGCTCCGCGACAGACTATCAGCCCCAGCATTTT. Protein product: CASSATDYQPQHF. Full variable domain (remainder filled in from reference TRBV2 and TRBJ1-5): EPEVTQTPSHQVTQMGQEVILRCVPISNHLYFYWYRQILGQKVEFLVSFYNNEISEKSEIFDDQFSVERPDGSNFTLKIRSTKLEDSAMYFCASSATDYQPQHFGDGTRLSIL.